These T cell receptor beta chains were read from a single sample in a study of human T cells and chemical hapten exposure. MiXCR, applied by TCRdb to the RACE reads, yields one record per CDR3 protein. The table lists 110,000 to 150,000 distinct CDR3 sequences, 10% to 15% of them singletons. The source material was whole blood, sampled in connection with sensitization to the hapten diphenylcyclopropenone (DPC). The receptors shown here come from a woman between 50 and 59 years old with alopecia areata. Some clones in this sample may be carry-over from other donors' samples. Each CDR3 is given with its conserved first and last residue. A D gene is named only where the DNA matches it firmly. Only part of the rows carry a size: once, few, many, or a class if the clone is expanded.

d_call: TRBD2; v_call: TRBV2; clone_size: .; j_call: TRBJ2-7; cdr3_nt: TGTGCCAGCAGACCTACTAGCGGGAGTGTTTCCTACGAGCAGTACTTC; cdr3_aa: CASRPTSGSVSYEQYF
d_call: TRBD1; v_call: TRBV5-5; clone_size: few; j_call: TRBJ1-1; cdr3_nt: TGTGCCAGCAGCCCGGACAGGGGCAATACTGAAGCTTTCTTT; cdr3_aa: CASSPDRGNTEAFF
d_call: TRBD2; v_call: TRBV7-3; clone_size: .; j_call: TRBJ2-5; cdr3_nt: TGTGCCAGCAGCCCTCGACTAGCGGGAGGGCCAGAGACCCAGTACTTC; cdr3_aa: CASSPRLAGGPETQYF
d_call: .; v_call: TRBV9; clone_size: few; j_call: TRBJ2-5; cdr3_nt: TGTGCCAGCAGCGTAGATTCCTACCCCGAGACCCAGTACTTC; cdr3_aa: CASSVDSYPETQYF
d_call: TRBD2; v_call: TRBV14; clone_size: few; j_call: TRBJ2-7; cdr3_nt: TGTGCCAGCAGCCATTACGCTCGTGAGTTTTCTAGCGGGAGAATCAGCGAGCAGTACTTC; cdr3_aa: CASSHYAREFSSGRISEQYF
d_call: TRBD2; v_call: TRBV11-2; clone_size: few; j_call: TRBJ2-7; cdr3_nt: TGTGCCAGCAGCTTAGAGGCGGGAGAGGTCCACGAGCAGTACTTC; cdr3_aa: CASSLEAGEVHEQYF
d_call: .; v_call: TRBV4-3; clone_size: many; j_call: TRBJ2-1; cdr3_nt: TGCGCCAGCAGCCAAGATGGGGGAAACCCTCTCAATGAGCAGTTCTTC; cdr3_aa: CASSQDGGNPLNEQFF
d_call: .; v_call: TRBV9; clone_size: .; j_call: TRBJ2-1; cdr3_nt: TGTGCCAGCAGCGTAGCTCTCCAGAGGGGGAATGAGCAGTTCTTC; cdr3_aa: CASSVALQRGNEQFF
d_call: TRBD1; v_call: TRBV11-2; clone_size: few; j_call: TRBJ2-7; cdr3_nt: TGTGCCAGCACCCGGGGACAGGCGGCTCCCGCCGAGCAGTACTTC; cdr3_aa: CASTRGQAAPAEQYF
d_call: TRBD2; v_call: TRBV20-1; clone_size: many; j_call: TRBJ2-3; cdr3_nt: TGCAGGGCGACTAGCGGAGGCACAGATACGCAGTATTTT; cdr3_aa: CRATSGGTDTQYF
d_call: TRBD2; v_call: TRBV28; clone_size: .; j_call: TRBJ2-2; cdr3_nt: TGTGCCAGCGTCCAAGCGGGGGGGACCGGGGAGCTGTTTTTT; cdr3_aa: CASVQAGGTGELFF
d_call: TRBD2; v_call: TRBV29-1; clone_size: few; j_call: TRBJ2-2; cdr3_nt: TGCAGCCCTCTAAGGGGCGAGCGGGATAACACCGGGGAGCTGTTTTTT; cdr3_aa: CSPLRGERDNTGELFF
d_call: .; v_call: TRBV20-1; clone_size: .; j_call: TRBJ2-3; cdr3_nt: TGCAGTGCTAGCTCCGGACTGAGCACAGATACGCAGTATTTT; cdr3_aa: CSASSGLSTDTQYF
d_call: .; v_call: TRBV29-1; clone_size: few; j_call: TRBJ2-2; cdr3_nt: TGCAGCGCCAGACAGGGAGGTTTGGCCGGGGAGCTGTTTTTT; cdr3_aa: CSARQGGLAGELFF
d_call: .; v_call: TRBV5-1; clone_size: .; j_call: TRBJ1-2; cdr3_nt: TGCGCCAGCACCTTAGGACCCGGCGACTATGGCTACACCTTC; cdr3_aa: CASTLGPGDYGYTF
d_call: TRBD2; v_call: TRBV6-5; clone_size: .; j_call: TRBJ2-1; cdr3_nt: TGTGCCAGCGGCCGGACTAGTGGGTGGAATGAGCAGTTCTTC; cdr3_aa: CASGRTSGWNEQFF
d_call: .; v_call: TRBV3-1; clone_size: few; j_call: TRBJ1-1; cdr3_nt: TGTGCCACCATGAGCATGAACACTGAAGCTTTCTTT; cdr3_aa: CATMSMNTEAFF
d_call: .; v_call: TRBV18; clone_size: .; j_call: TRBJ1-5; cdr3_nt: TGTGCCAGCTCACAAACGACAGATAGCAATCAGCCCCAGCATTTT; cdr3_aa: CASSQTTDSNQPQHF
d_call: .; v_call: TRBV19; clone_size: many; j_call: TRBJ1-5; cdr3_nt: TGTGCCAGTAGTTTTCGTAACCAGCCCCAGCATTTT; cdr3_aa: CASSFRNQPQHF
d_call: .; v_call: TRBV7-2; clone_size: .; j_call: TRBJ1-4; cdr3_nt: TGTGCCAGCAGCTTAGACAGGGCGACATCAGTGAAACTGTTTTTT; cdr3_aa: CASSLDRATSVKLFF
d_call: .; v_call: TRBV25-1; clone_size: few; j_call: TRBJ2-5; cdr3_nt: TGTGCCAGCAGTGCGATATGGGACCGGGGGGAGACCCAGTACTTC; cdr3_aa: CASSAIWDRGETQYF
d_call: .; v_call: TRBV12-3/TRBV12-4; clone_size: .; j_call: TRBJ2-2; cdr3_nt: TGTGCCAGCAGTTTAGGGACACGCACCGGGGAGCTGTTTTTT; cdr3_aa: CASSLGTRTGELFF
d_call: .; v_call: TRBV12-3/TRBV12-4; clone_size: .; j_call: TRBJ1-1; cdr3_nt: TGTGCCAGCAGTTTCCTGAGGGGTTTGGGCACTGAAGCTTTCTTT; cdr3_aa: CASSFLRGLGTEAFF
d_call: .; v_call: TRBV9; clone_size: .; j_call: TRBJ2-7; cdr3_nt: TGTGCCAGCAGCGTCGGACCCGTAACCTCCTACGAGCAGTACTTC; cdr3_aa: CASSVGPVTSYEQYF
d_call: .; v_call: TRBV12-3/TRBV12-4; clone_size: few; j_call: TRBJ1-5; cdr3_nt: TGTGCCAGCAGATCGGGTAATCAGCCCCAGCATTTT; cdr3_aa: CASRSGNQPQHF
d_call: .; v_call: TRBV5-1; clone_size: few; j_call: TRBJ2-3; cdr3_nt: TGCGCCAGCAGCTCGGCAGGGAGGCCAGATACGCAGTATTTT; cdr3_aa: CASSSAGRPDTQYF
d_call: TRBD2; v_call: TRBV5-8; clone_size: few; j_call: TRBJ2-1; cdr3_nt: TGTGCCAGCAGCTTGGCTCGGCGGGAGGCCTACAATGAGCAGTTCTTC; cdr3_aa: CASSLARREAYNEQFF
d_call: TRBD1; v_call: TRBV5-4; clone_size: .; j_call: TRBJ2-4; cdr3_nt: TGTGCCAGCAGCTTGACAGGGGCAACTCTAGCCAAAAACATTCAGTACTTC; cdr3_aa: CASSLTGATLAKNIQYF
d_call: .; v_call: TRBV19; clone_size: many; j_call: TRBJ2-7; cdr3_nt: TGTGCCAGTAGTATGTTAGGGGAATACGAGCAGTACTTC; cdr3_aa: CASSMLGEYEQYF
d_call: .; v_call: TRBV20-1; clone_size: many; j_call: TRBJ2-7; cdr3_nt: TGCAGTGCTTCTGACAGACCCTACGAGCAGTACTTC; cdr3_aa: CSASDRPYEQYF
d_call: .; v_call: TRBV19; clone_size: .; j_call: TRBJ2-2; cdr3_nt: TGTGCCAGTAGTATGGACGGGTCGAACACCGGGGAGCTGTTTTTT; cdr3_aa: CASSMDGSNTGELFF
d_call: .; v_call: TRBV29-1; clone_size: few; j_call: TRBJ2-5; cdr3_nt: TGCAGCTCAACGGACACTGGAGGAAAAGAGACCCAGTACTTC; cdr3_aa: CSSTDTGGKETQYF
d_call: .; v_call: TRBV6-4; clone_size: .; j_call: TRBJ1-1; cdr3_nt: TGTGCCAGCAGACGGGACACTAACATGAACACTGAAGCTTTCTTT; cdr3_aa: CASRRDTNMNTEAFF
d_call: .; v_call: TRBV20-1; clone_size: .; j_call: TRBJ1-5; cdr3_nt: TGCAGTGCTAAGATTAGCAATCAGCCCCAGCATTTT; cdr3_aa: CSAKISNQPQHF
d_call: .; v_call: TRBV7-8; clone_size: .; j_call: TRBJ2-3; cdr3_nt: TGTGCCAGCAGCAAACAAAGGGTGGGCCTCCCAGATACGCAGTATTTT; cdr3_aa: CASSKQRVGLPDTQYF
d_call: .; v_call: TRBV28; clone_size: many; j_call: TRBJ1-1; cdr3_nt: TGTGCCAGCGGAAGTTTCGGGGGCCAGAACACTGAAGCTTTCTTT; cdr3_aa: CASGSFGGQNTEAFF
d_call: .; v_call: TRBV5-4; clone_size: .; j_call: TRBJ2-5; cdr3_nt: TGTGCCAGCAGCTCCGAGCGGGTAGAGACCCAGTACTTC; cdr3_aa: CASSSERVETQYF
d_call: .; v_call: TRBV23-1; clone_size: many; j_call: TRBJ2-5; cdr3_nt: TGCGCCAGCAGTCTTCGGGGAGCGAGCCAAGAGACCCAGTACTTC; cdr3_aa: CASSLRGASQETQYF
d_call: .; v_call: TRBV14; clone_size: .; j_call: TRBJ1-4; cdr3_nt: TGTGCCAGCAGCCAACGGACCTTCGCGGATGGAAAACTGTTTTTT; cdr3_aa: CASSQRTFADGKLFF
d_call: .; v_call: TRBV19; clone_size: many; j_call: TRBJ2-5; cdr3_nt: TGTGCCAGTAGTATTGGAGCCCAGGAGACCCAGTACTTC; cdr3_aa: CASSIGAQETQYF
d_call: .; v_call: TRBV3-1; clone_size: .; j_call: TRBJ1-5; cdr3_nt: TGTGCCAGCAGCCAAGGACCGTCTAGCAATCAGCCCCAGCATTTT; cdr3_aa: CASSQGPSSNQPQHF
d_call: .; v_call: TRBV29-1; clone_size: many; j_call: TRBJ1-5; cdr3_nt: TGCAGCGTTGATAATGGGCCCAATCAGCCCCAGCATTTT; cdr3_aa: CSVDNGPNQPQHF
d_call: TRBD1; v_call: TRBV7-2; clone_size: many; j_call: TRBJ1-5; cdr3_nt: TGTGCCAGCAGCAGCTACCAGGGGGGCAATCAGCCCCAGCATTTT; cdr3_aa: CASSSYQGGNQPQHF
d_call: .; v_call: TRBV6-1; clone_size: .; j_call: TRBJ1-2; cdr3_nt: TGTGCCAGCAGTCAGACCTATGGCTACACCTTC; cdr3_aa: CASSQTYGYTF
d_call: .; v_call: TRBV20-1; clone_size: few; j_call: TRBJ2-1; cdr3_nt: TGCAGTGCTCCAGGACTGGTTGGGTTCAATGAGCAGTTCTTC; cdr3_aa: CSAPGLVGFNEQFF
d_call: .; v_call: TRBV11-2; clone_size: few; j_call: TRBJ1-1; cdr3_nt: TGTGCCAGCAGCTTGTACACTGAAGCTTTCTTT; cdr3_aa: CASSLYTEAFF
d_call: .; v_call: TRBV3-1; clone_size: few; j_call: TRBJ2-1; cdr3_nt: TGTGCCAGCAGCCAAGGCCCCACAGGGCAGGTCAATGAGCAGTTCTTC; cdr3_aa: CASSQGPTGQVNEQFF
d_call: .; v_call: TRBV5-4; clone_size: many; j_call: TRBJ2-7; cdr3_nt: TGTGCCAGCAGCCCCATGGGGGCTGGAGAGCAGTACTTC; cdr3_aa: CASSPMGAGEQYF
d_call: .; v_call: TRBV2; clone_size: few; j_call: TRBJ2-3; cdr3_nt: TGTGCCAGCAAAACTAGCTTCGGCACAGATACGCAGTATTTT; cdr3_aa: CASKTSFGTDTQYF
d_call: TRBD1; v_call: TRBV29-1; clone_size: many; j_call: TRBJ2-2; cdr3_nt: TGCAGCGCGCGAAAACAGGGGGGCACCGGGGAGCTGTTTTTT; cdr3_aa: CSARKQGGTGELFF
d_call: TRBD2; v_call: TRBV7-3; clone_size: .; j_call: TRBJ2-5; cdr3_nt: TGTGCCAGCAGCTCGGGACTAGCGGGGGTCCAAGAGACCCAGTACTTC; cdr3_aa: CASSSGLAGVQETQYF
d_call: TRBD1; v_call: TRBV20-1; clone_size: few; j_call: TRBJ1-2; cdr3_nt: TGCAGTACCCCCGGGACAGGGGCCACTATTGCCTATGGCTACACCTTC; cdr3_aa: CSTPGTGATIAYGYTF
d_call: .; v_call: TRBV27; clone_size: .; j_call: TRBJ1-5; cdr3_nt: TGTGCCAGCAGCAGGAGACCCACAGATAGCAATCAGCCCCAGCATTTT; cdr3_aa: CASSRRPTDSNQPQHF
d_call: .; v_call: TRBV28; clone_size: few; j_call: TRBJ2-7; cdr3_nt: TGTGCCAGCACGTCGCCCCGGGTGCCCTACGAGCAGTACTTC; cdr3_aa: CASTSPRVPYEQYF
d_call: .; v_call: TRBV20-1; clone_size: .; j_call: TRBJ1-6; cdr3_nt: TGCAGTGCTACCCAGAATCAACAGGGTTCACCCCTCCACTTT; cdr3_aa: CSATQNQQGSPLHF
d_call: .; v_call: TRBV21-1; clone_size: .; j_call: TRBJ2-5; cdr3_nt: TGTGCCAGCAGTCCCGCACGGGGCCTGGAGACCCAGTACTTC; cdr3_aa: CASSPARGLETQYF
d_call: .; v_call: TRBV6-5; clone_size: .; j_call: TRBJ2-5; cdr3_nt: TGTGCCAGCAGTTCCCTGGGGGGTCCCGAGACCCAGTACTTC; cdr3_aa: CASSSLGGPETQYF
d_call: TRBD2; v_call: TRBV6-2/TRBV6-3; clone_size: few; j_call: TRBJ2-3; cdr3_nt: TGTGCCAGCAGTTATCCCCGACTAGCGAAAGATACGCAGTATTTT; cdr3_aa: CASSYPRLAKDTQYF
d_call: .; v_call: TRBV2; clone_size: .; j_call: TRBJ2-7; cdr3_nt: TGTGCCAGCCTAGAAGGCAGGGTAACCTACGAGCAGTACTTC; cdr3_aa: CASLEGRVTYEQYF
d_call: .; v_call: TRBV18; clone_size: many; j_call: TRBJ2-1; cdr3_nt: TGTGCCAGCTCACCAGACCAGTCCTCCTACAATGAGCAGTTCTTC; cdr3_aa: CASSPDQSSYNEQFF